This T cell receptor beta chain was identified in a study of blood T cell repertoires in COVID-19. Turning to the study itself: Some COVID-19 samples were acute and others convalescent; all came from the United States, Italy and Spain. T cells, B-cell-depleted T cells, or PBMCs supplied cDNA or gDNA.

Germline V gives CDR1 SGHRS, CDR2 YFSETQ. Trimming removed 4 bases from V and 8 bases from J, with 15 bases in between. The CDR3 contains 13 residues. Authors' analysis steps: Counts of nucleated cells, estimated from reference gene primer amplification, were obtained. The table came from immunoSEQ multiplex PCR; TCRdb's copy has only in-frame clones and leaves some out. V, J and clone size are taken as reported in that table, and D and trimming were inferred from the DNA itself. The table shows about 68,000 clones, with 86% occurring only once. Sequencing was done on a sample of peripheral blood. The clonotype originates from a man aged 45-65 years with acute or convalescent COVID-19. The rearrangement links TRBV5-1 to TRBJ1-1; the D gene is possibly TRBD1 (5 bases). CDR3 sequence reads: CASSPGHGREAFF. CDR3 nucleotide sequence: TGCGCCAGCAGCCCCGGACACGGCCGGGAAGCTTTCTTT.